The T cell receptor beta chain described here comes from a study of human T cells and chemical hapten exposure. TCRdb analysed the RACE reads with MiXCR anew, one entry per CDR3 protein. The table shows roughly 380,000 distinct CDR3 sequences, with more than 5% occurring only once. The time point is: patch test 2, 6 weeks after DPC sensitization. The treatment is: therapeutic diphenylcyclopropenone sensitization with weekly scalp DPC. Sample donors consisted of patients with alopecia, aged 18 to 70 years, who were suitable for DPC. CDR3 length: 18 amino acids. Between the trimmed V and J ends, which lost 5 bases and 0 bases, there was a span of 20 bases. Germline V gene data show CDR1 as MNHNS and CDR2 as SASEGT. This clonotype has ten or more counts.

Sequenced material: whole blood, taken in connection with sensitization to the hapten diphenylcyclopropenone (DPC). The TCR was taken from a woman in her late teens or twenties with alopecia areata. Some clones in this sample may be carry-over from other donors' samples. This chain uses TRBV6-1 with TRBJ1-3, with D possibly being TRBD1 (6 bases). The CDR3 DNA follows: TGTGCCAGCAGTCGATTTGTGGGACAACTCGGCTCTGGAAACACCATATATTTT. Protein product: CASSRFVGQLGSGNTIYF.